This T cell receptor (beta chain) was identified during a study of CD8 T cells in ankylosing spondylitis. Findings of the study overall: Blood from ankylosing spondylitis patients appeared to carry a characteristic roughly 8-variant TCR beta motif.

TCRdb called the 5' RACE reads again in MiXCR, with one record for every CDR3 protein. Of around 480,000 distinct CDR3 sequences detected, over 15% appear once; the ten largest clones hold just over 1%. With V trimmed by 6 bases and J by 1 base, 2 bases remained unmatched. Germline assignment: CDR1 SGHNT and CDR2 YENEEA. The CDR3 is 14 residues long. Note on this clonotype: The target antigen is unknown.

The sequenced material came from blood, either unsorted or a sorted T cell fraction (not recorded which). This TCR derives from a male donor with ankylosing spondylitis. The chain employs TRBV11-3 and TRBJ2-2; 7 nucleotides line up with TRBD2. The CDR3 nucleotides are TGTGCCAGCAGGGCTAGCGGGAACACCGGGGAGCTGTTTTTT. Translation gives CASRASGNTGELFF.